The T cell receptor (beta chain) under discussion was sequenced for a study of shared clonotypes between healthy human individuals. Researchers partitioned CD4+ cells into CD45RA+ naive and CD45RA-negative memory subsets. Assay: immunoSEQ multiplex PCR; the TCRdb copy retains only in-frame clones and omits some. The sample consists of millions of clones, 90% to 95% of them appearing once. The sequence was collected from a man aged 18 to 35 in good health. Some clones in this sample may be carry-over from other donors' samples. Sequencing was performed on naive CD4+ T cells from PBMCs. Subset here: CD45RA+ positively selected.

CDR3: CASSPWVGSNQPQHF. In DNA, the CDR3 is TGTGCCAGTAGTCCCTGGGTGGGTAGCAATCAGCCCCAGCATTTT. V gene TRBV19 combines with J gene TRBJ1-5; D not certain. Trimming cost V 5 bases and J 0 bases, with 11 bases left between them. Germline V gives CDR1 LNHDA, CDR2 SQIVND (reference sequence). The length of the CDR3 is 15 residues.